The clone carrying this T cell receptor (beta chain) was detected only a few times. Its specificity is unknown. The data derive from a study of T-cell memory formation after mild COVID-19. 5'RACE, which relied on constant-segment primers, yielded TCR alpha and TCR beta cDNA libraries carrying sample barcodes and UMIs. From the 5' RACE reads, TCRdb called clonotypes with MiXCR, one entry per CDR3 protein. The sample yields 550,000 to 650,000 distinct CDR3 sequences, about 18% seen once. Overall study findings and caveats: Pre-infection memory contained some responding clones, which suggested that cross-reactive memory had joined. Second-wave clones reaching peak frequency on day 37 lacked confirmed SARS-CoV-2 specificity.

This receptor was taken from an adult woman who had mild COVID-19 (a few samples of this study predate the infection). Cell type and time point are not known. Sequencing input: PBMCs or a T cell subset sorted from them (not recorded which).

CDR3 amino acids: CASSQIRGQTGELFF. In DNA form, the CDR3 reads TGTGCCAGCAGCCAAATTCGCGGACAAACCGGGGAGCTGTTTTTT. The chain uses TRBV14 and TRBJ2-2, with D perhaps matching TRBD1 (5 bases). Germline values: CDR1 SGHDN, CDR2 FVKESK. This CDR3 has 15 amino acids. Trimming took 2 bases from V and 5 from J, leaving 12 bases between them. The whole variable domain, filled in from reference TRBV14 and TRBJ2-2, reads EAGVTQFPSHSVIEKGQTVTLRCDPISGHDNLYWYRRVMGKEIKFLLHFVKESKQDESGMPNNRFLAERTGGTYSTLKVQPAELEDSGVYFCASSQIRGQTGELFFGEGSRLTVL.